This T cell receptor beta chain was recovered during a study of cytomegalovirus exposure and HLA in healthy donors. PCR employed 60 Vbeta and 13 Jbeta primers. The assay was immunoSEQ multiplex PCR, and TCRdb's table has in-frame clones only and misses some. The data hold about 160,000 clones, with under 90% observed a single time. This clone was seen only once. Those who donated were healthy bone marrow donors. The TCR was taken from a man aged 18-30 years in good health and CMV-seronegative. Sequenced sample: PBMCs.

The CDR3 DNA reads TGTGCCAGCAGCATAGGACAGGGGGCGCATGACTATGGCTACACCTTC. Translated: CASSIGQGAHDYGYTF. The V gene is TRBV9, the J gene TRBJ1-2, with 11 nucleotides matching TRBD1. CDR1 is SGDLS, CDR2 YYNGEE, per germline. The CDR3 consists of 16 residues. V shed 4 bases, J shed 3 bases, and the junction held 8 bases outside the gene matches.